This T cell receptor beta chain was found in a study of response to subunit inactivated influenza vaccine. Study-level findings and limits: Authors suggested seasonal influenza vaccinations each recruit few new T cells.

With respect to this clonotype: Its antigen is unidentified.

V lost 0 bases, J lost 2 bases, and 8 bases lay in between. The germline CDR1 and CDR2 sequences are LNHNV and YYDKDF (reference sequence). The CDR3 consists of 15 residues. TCRdb ran MiXCR on the RT-PCR reads and lists one entry per CDR3 protein. The table includes more than 700,000 distinct CDR3 sequences, 21% detected once. The sequence was collected from a man in his forties or fifties who received an inactivated influenza vaccine. The genes are TRBV15 and TRBJ1-5; D may be TRBD1 (5 bases). The sample was PBMCs from blood, taken 5 days after vaccination. The CDR3 loop is CATSRDLGGNQPQHF. The CDR3 DNA reads TGTGCCACCAGCAGAGATTTGGGGGGCAATCAGCCCCAGCATTTT.